Included here is one T cell receptor beta chain sequence, with context. Its antigen is as yet unknown. This CDR3 is built from 15 residues. After removal of 3 bases from V and 1 base from J, the junction contained 3 bases not matched to a gene. Germline V CDR1 and CDR2: DFQATT, SNEGSKA (reference sequence). The source of the sample is a study of vaccination and CD4 T cells after COVID-19. Overall study context: Mild disease affected 10 or so convalescent patients and severe disease one, all SARS-CoV-2 positive by nasal swab PCR. Study-level findings and limits: Early post-infection timepoints were missing, and relatively few convalescent patients were studied.

Oncomine TCR Beta short-read sequencing was applied to DNA from cultured CD4+ T cells. TCRdb re-analysed the PCR reads in MiXCR, keeping a single row per CDR3 protein. The sample comprises about 16,000 distinct CDR3 sequences, around 50% of which are singletons, and roughly a fifth rests with the top ten. The treatment here: roughly 11-day PBMC culture with coronavirus spike peptide pools or control peptides (ViraFEST assay). The origin of this receptor is a human donor who had recovered from COVID-19. The sample in question was CD4+ T cells from blood, cultured in vitro, obtained before SARS-CoV-2 vaccination. The rearrangement links TRBV20-1 to TRBJ2-7, with TRBD2 identical over 13 bases. The DNA of the CDR3 is TGCAGTGCTAGCGGGACTAGCGGGACATCCTACGAGCAGTACTTC. Protein product: CSASGTSGTSYEQYF.